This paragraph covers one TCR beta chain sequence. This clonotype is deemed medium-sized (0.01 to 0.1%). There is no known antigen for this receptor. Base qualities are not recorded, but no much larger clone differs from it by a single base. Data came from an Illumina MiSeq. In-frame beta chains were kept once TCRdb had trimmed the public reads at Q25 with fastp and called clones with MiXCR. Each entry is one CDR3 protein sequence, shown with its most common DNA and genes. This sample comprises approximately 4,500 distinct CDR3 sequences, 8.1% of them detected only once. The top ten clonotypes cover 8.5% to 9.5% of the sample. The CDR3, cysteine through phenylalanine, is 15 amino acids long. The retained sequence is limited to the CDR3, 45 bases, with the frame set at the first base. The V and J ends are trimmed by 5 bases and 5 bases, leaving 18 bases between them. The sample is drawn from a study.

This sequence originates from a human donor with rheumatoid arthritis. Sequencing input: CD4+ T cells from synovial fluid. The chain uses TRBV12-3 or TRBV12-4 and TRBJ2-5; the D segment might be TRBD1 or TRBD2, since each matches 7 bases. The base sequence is TGTGCCAGCAGTACCACCGGCAGGGGGGGCGAGACCCAGTACTTC. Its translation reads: CASSTTGRGGETQYF.